This T cell receptor (beta chain) is drawn from a study of blood T cells in healthy people across ages. Combining a sample-barcoded 5' primer with a J-beta primer mix, a second PCR ran for roughly 7 to 11 cycles. Through a template-switch adaptor with 12 random nucleotides, each cDNA molecule received a tag. From the 5' RACE reads, TCRdb called clonotypes with MiXCR, one entry per CDR3 protein. The sample has about 1.8 million distinct CDR3 sequences; just under 50% are singletons. Study-level points and caveats: Older age coincided with a roughly linear decline in TCR beta diversity per million T cells.

Each sample had at least 7 million PBMCs isolated. Each sample provided at least 6 micrograms of extracted total RNA. In this sample, this clonotype turned up once. Its antigen is as yet unknown. CDR3 size: 14 residues. Germline CDR1 KGHSH, CDR2 LQKENI. Deletions cut 0 bases from V and 5 bases from J, with 8 bases between. The TCR originated in a woman in her 40s in good health. The chain couples TRBV18 to TRBJ2-1, with no clear D. Sample: blood. The CDR3 here is CASSPPMDHNEQFF. In DNA, the CDR3 is TGTGCCAGCTCACCACCTATGGACCACAATGAGCAGTTCTTC.